This is a list of T cell receptor beta chains from one sample in a study of blood T cell repertoires in COVID-19. Sequenced by immunoSEQ multiplex PCR; TCRdb stores in-frame clones only, minus some. The sample holds 490,000 or so clones, about 85% seen once. What was sequenced was PBMCs or T cells enriched from blood (not recorded which). The receptor set was obtained from a woman aged 60 to 75 who had recovered from COVID-19. Both conserved end residues are part of each CDR3. A D gene is named only where the DNA matches it firmly. Clone size is shown for a subset of rows, as once, few, many or a class of expanded clone.

D gene: NA
V gene: TRBV7-8
clone size: NA
J gene: TRBJ1-5
CDR3 DNA: TGTGCCAGCAGCTTAGGTTTCGAGGAGATCAATCAGCCCCAGCATTTT
CDR3 protein: CASSLGFEEINQPQHF

D gene: NA
V gene: TRBV9
clone size: few
J gene: TRBJ2-5
CDR3 DNA: TGTGCCAGCAGCCCTAGACAGCCTAAAGAGACCCAGTACTTC
CDR3 protein: CASSPRQPKETQYF

D gene: TRBD2
V gene: TRBV9
clone size: once
J gene: TRBJ2-3
CDR3 DNA: TGTGCCAGCAGCCTAAGCGGGGGCACAGATACGCAGTATTTT
CDR3 protein: CASSLSGGTDTQYF

D gene: NA
V gene: TRBV5-8
clone size: NA
J gene: TRBJ2-7
CDR3 DNA: TGTGCCAGCAGCTTGGCCCAGGGGAACTACGAGCAGTACTTC
CDR3 protein: CASSLAQGNYEQYF

D gene: TRBD1
V gene: TRBV2
clone size: NA
J gene: TRBJ2-4
CDR3 DNA: TGTGCCAGCAGTAGGACAGGGGTTGGGGCCAAAAACATTCAGTACTTC
CDR3 protein: CASSRTGVGAKNIQYF

D gene: NA
V gene: TRBV19
clone size: NA
J gene: TRBJ2-2
CDR3 DNA: TGTGCCAGTAGTACCGGAGGACCGAACACCGGGGAGCTGTTTTTT
CDR3 protein: CASSTGGPNTGELFF

D gene: NA
V gene: TRBV29-1
clone size: NA
J gene: TRBJ2-7
CDR3 DNA: TGCAGCGTTGAACGTCAGGAAAACCACGAGCAGTACTTC
CDR3 protein: CSVERQENHEQYF

D gene: NA
V gene: TRBV5-1
clone size: NA
J gene: TRBJ1-4
CDR3 DNA: TGCGCCAGCAGCTTGGGGACAGCATGGGGTGAAAAACTGTTTTTT
CDR3 protein: CASSLGTAWGEKLFF

D gene: TRBD1
V gene: TRBV3-1/TRBV3-2
clone size: NA
J gene: TRBJ2-2
CDR3 DNA: TGTGCCAGCAACTGGGGACAGACCCCGAACACCGGGGAGCTGTTTTTT
CDR3 protein: CASNWGQTPNTGELFF

D gene: NA
V gene: TRBV5-1
clone size: NA
J gene: TRBJ2-3
CDR3 DNA: TGCGCCAGCAGCTTGGCCGGGACTAGAAGGGGGCACACAGATACGCAGTATTTT
CDR3 protein: CASSLAGTRRGHTDTQYF

D gene: NA
V gene: TRBV19
clone size: once
J gene: TRBJ2-1
CDR3 DNA: TGTGCCAGTAGAGGGGATTACAATGAGCAGTTCTTC
CDR3 protein: CASRGDYNEQFF

D gene: NA
V gene: TRBV2
clone size: NA
J gene: TRBJ2-1
CDR3 DNA: TGTGCCAGCAGTGAAGCGATAGGACACGACAATGAGCAGTTCTTC
CDR3 protein: CASSEAIGHDNEQFF

D gene: NA
V gene: TRBV5-6
clone size: NA
J gene: TRBJ2-5
CDR3 DNA: TGTGCCAGCAGCCGGCGAACAGTTGGACAAGAGACCCAGTACTTC
CDR3 protein: CASSRRTVGQETQYF

D gene: TRBD1
V gene: TRBV19
clone size: NA
J gene: TRBJ1-2
CDR3 DNA: TGTGCCAGTAGTATAGGGACGGGACAGAACTATGGCTACACCTTC
CDR3 protein: CASSIGTGQNYGYTF

D gene: TRBD1
V gene: TRBV30
clone size: NA
J gene: TRBJ1-3
CDR3 DNA: TGTGCCTGGACCCTACCACGGACAGGGGAGTGGGGAGGAAACACCATATATTTT
CDR3 protein: CAWTLPRTGEWGGNTIYF

D gene: TRBD1
V gene: TRBV18
clone size: NA
J gene: TRBJ1-4
CDR3 DNA: TGTGCCAGCTCACCAGGGACAGGCGGAAATGAAAAACTGTTTTTT
CDR3 protein: CASSPGTGGNEKLFF

D gene: NA
V gene: TRBV7-2
clone size: NA
J gene: TRBJ1-2
CDR3 DNA: TGTGCCAGCAGCTTAGACAGGGTCCTCTACACCTTC
CDR3 protein: CASSLDRVLYTF

D gene: NA
V gene: TRBV19
clone size: once
J gene: TRBJ1-5
CDR3 DNA: TGTGCCAGTAGTCCTAGTTTCAAGGGGAAGAGCAATCAGCCCCAGCATTTT
CDR3 protein: CASSPSFKGKSNQPQHF

D gene: NA
V gene: TRBV7-2
clone size: NA
J gene: TRBJ1-2
CDR3 DNA: TGTGCCAGCAGCTCCACCTCACAAGTGTCGTATGGCTACACCTTC
CDR3 protein: CASSSTSQVSYGYTF

D gene: NA
V gene: TRBV10-3
clone size: NA
J gene: TRBJ2-7
CDR3 DNA: TGTGCCATCAGGTCGACTAGTATCAGCTCCTACGAGCAGTACTTC
CDR3 protein: CAIRSTSISSYEQYF

D gene: TRBD1
V gene: TRBV6-5
clone size: NA
J gene: TRBJ1-2
CDR3 DNA: TGTGCCAGCAGTTACTCGGACAGGGTACAATATGGCTACACCTTC
CDR3 protein: CASSYSDRVQYGYTF

D gene: TRBD1
V gene: TRBV15
clone size: NA
J gene: TRBJ1-1
CDR3 DNA: TGTGCCACCAGCGGGGGGGACAGGAGTGACACTGAAGCTTTCTTT
CDR3 protein: CATSGGDRSDTEAFF

D gene: NA
V gene: TRBV24-1
clone size: NA
J gene: TRBJ1-5
CDR3 DNA: TGTGCCACCAGTGATTCAACTGGGCAGGGAGGTCAGCCCCAGCATTTT
CDR3 protein: CATSDSTGQGGQPQHF

D gene: TRBD1
V gene: TRBV4-1
clone size: NA
J gene: TRBJ2-7
CDR3 DNA: TGCGCCAGCAGCAACCCGGGACAGGCCTACGAGCAGTACTTC
CDR3 protein: CASSNPGQAYEQYF

D gene: TRBD1
V gene: TRBV20-1
clone size: NA
J gene: TRBJ1-5
CDR3 DNA: TGCAGTGCTAGTGCCCACGGACAGGGCAATCAGCCCCAGCATTTT
CDR3 protein: CSASAHGQGNQPQHF

D gene: NA
V gene: TRBV7-9
clone size: NA
J gene: TRBJ1-3
CDR3 DNA: TGTGCCAGCAGCTTACAGTCGGGAAACACCATATATTTT
CDR3 protein: CASSLQSGNTIYF

D gene: NA
V gene: TRBV25-1
clone size: NA
J gene: TRBJ1-6
CDR3 DNA: TGTGCCAGCAGTTTCCGCTATAATTCACCCCTCCACTTT
CDR3 protein: CASSFRYNSPLHF

D gene: TRBD1
V gene: TRBV30
clone size: NA
J gene: TRBJ1-1
CDR3 DNA: TGTGCCTGGGACAGGGGAATCGGCACTGAAGCTTTCTTT
CDR3 protein: CAWDRGIGTEAFF

D gene: TRBD2
V gene: TRBV7-2
clone size: NA
J gene: TRBJ2-3
CDR3 DNA: TGTGCCAGCAGCCCCGGACTAGCGGATTTCTTCCGGAGCACAGATACGCAGTATTTT
CDR3 protein: CASSPGLADFFRSTDTQYF

D gene: NA
V gene: TRBV29-1
clone size: NA
J gene: TRBJ1-2
CDR3 DNA: TGCAGCGTTGAACACCTAGCTAACTATGGCTACACCTTC
CDR3 protein: CSVEHLANYGYTF